The 20 T cell receptor beta chains given below trace back to one sample, sequenced in a study of T cells after yellow fever vaccination. MiXCR, applied by TCRdb to the 5' RACE reads, yields one record per CDR3 protein. The sample consists of about 340,000 distinct CDR3 sequences, more than 8.5% of them appearing once. This specimen consisted of PBMCs, obtained on the day of the first yellow fever vaccination. All receptors come from a man between 18 and 35 years old who received the YFV17D yellow fever vaccine.

This clonotype has only a few counts. This chain connects TRBV7-2 to TRBJ2-1; the D gene is possibly TRBD1 (6 bases). The CDR3 runs 16 residues. From germline, CDR1 is SGHTA and CDR2 FQGNSA. The V end was cut by 1 base, the J end by 3 bases, with 13 bases between. The CDR3 loop is CASSLEAGAFYNEQFF. DNA for the CDR3: TGTGCCAGCAGCTTAGAGGCAGGGGCCTTCTACAATGAGCAGTTCTTC.

There are a few counts of this clonotype. The chain joins TRBV5-1 to TRBJ2-3, with 11 positions matching TRBD2. The J segment lost 2 bases and the V segment lost 4 bases, leaving 6 bases of the junction unmatched. The CDR3 extends over 16 amino acids. From germline, CDR1 is SGHRS and CDR2 YFSETQ. CDR3 nucleotide sequence: TGCGCCAGCAGCGAAACTAGCGGGGGATACACAGATACGCAGTATTTT. It translates to CASSETSGGYTDTQYF.

This rearrangement joins TRBV6-5 to TRBJ1-6; TRBD1 matches at 9 bases. Germline values: CDR1 MNHEY, CDR2 SVGAGI. This CDR3 comprises 15 residues. With V trimmed by 2 bases and J by 7 bases, 3 bases remained unmatched. The CDR3, as DNA: TGTGCCAGCAGTTACGGGACAGGGAGGAATTCACCCCTCCACTTT. The encoded protein is CASSYGTGRNSPLHF.

This clonotype has a count of ten or more. V and J are TRBV7-8 and TRBJ2-3; no reliable D call. The CDR3 is 14 amino acids. V shed 5 bases and J shed 4 bases, with 13 bases lying between them. Germline V CDR1 and CDR2: SGHVS, FQNEAQ. CDR3 protein: CASSLRAGSDTQYF. CDR3 DNA: TGTGCCAGCAGCCTTCGTGCCGGGTCAGATACGCAGTATTTT.

This chain uses TRBV27 with TRBJ1-2; D is unclear. The germline V gene has CDR1 MNHEY and CDR2 SMNVEV (reference sequence). This CDR3 has 13 amino acids. Trimming cost V 0 bases and J 7 bases, with 9 bases left between them. CDR3 protein: CASSLSRGFGYTF. The CDR3 coding sequence is TGTGCCAGCAGTTTATCGCGAGGGTTTGGCTACACCTTC.

The chain couples TRBV10-3 to TRBJ2-7; no reliable D call. The CDR3 extends over 13 amino acids. Per the germline V gene, CDR1 is ENHRY and CDR2 is SYGVKD. V gave up 6 bases and J gave up 4 bases, with 13 bases separating them. The CDR3 DNA sequence: TGTGCCATCAGATCGGACGGGTTATACGAGCAGTACGTC. Its protein is CAIRSDGLYEQYV.

The chain uses TRBV12-3 or TRBV12-4 and TRBJ2-7; 12 positions match TRBD2. The length of the CDR3 is 14 residues. Germline trimming cut 7 bases from V and 5 bases from J; bases unmatched to any gene: 6. The DNA for the CDR3 is TGTGCCAGCATTGCTAGCGGGGGGGCCCACGAGCAGTACTTC. This sequence encodes CASIASGGAHEQYF.

This clonotype has just a few counts. The chain carries TRBV7-2 and TRBJ2-2; tentative D call: TRBD2 (6 bases). Germline CDR1 SGHTA, CDR2 FQGNSA. The V end lost 1 base, the J end lost 5 bases, and 8 bases lay between the germline ends. The CDR3 length is 14 residues. The CDR3 loop is CASSLVRETGELFF. The DNA of the CDR3 is TGTGCCAGCAGCTTAGTTCGGGAGACCGGGGAGCTGTTTTTT.

The chain is built from TRBV5-1 and TRBJ2-3; weak D call: TRBD1 (6 bases). Trimming removed 2 bases from V and 3 bases from J, with 13 bases in between. The CDR3 is 15 residues long. Per the germline V gene, CDR1 is SGHRS and CDR2 is YFSETQ. CDR3 in amino acids: CASSFNRVTTDTQYF. CDR3 sequence (DNA): TGCGCCAGCAGCTTCAACAGGGTCACGACAGATACGCAGTATTTT. The complete variable domain, with remaining parts taken from reference TRBV5-1 and TRBJ2-3, reads KAGVTQTPRYLIKTRGQQVTLSCSPISGHRSVSWYQQTPGQGLQFLFEYFSETQRNKGNFPGRFSGRQFSNSRSEMNVSTLELGDSALYLCASSFNRVTTDTQYFGPGTRLTVL.

This clonotype was counted many times. The rearrangement joins TRBV20-1 to TRBJ2-3; no definite D call. This CDR3 has 13 residues. Germline V CDR1 and CDR2: DFQATT, SNEGSKA (reference sequence). V lost 5 bases and J 0 bases, leaving 9 bases between the germline ends. The CDR3 protein is CSAEYSSTDTQYF. The CDR3 DNA is TGCAGTGCTGAATATTCTAGCACAGATACGCAGTATTTT.

The chain recombines TRBV24-1 with TRBJ2-7; weak D call: TRBD1 (5 bases). V was pared by 4 bases and J by 3 bases, with 33 bases between. Germline CDR1 is KGHDR and CDR2 is SFDVKD. This CDR3 contains 21 residues. The CDR3 is CATSDVLRQTLFNLYLYEQYV. The DNA of the CDR3 is TGTGCCACCAGTGACGTATTAAGACAGACTCTCTTTAATCTCTACCTCTACGAGCAGTACGTC.

This clonotype has a count of ten or more. V usage is TRBV13 and J usage is TRBJ2-1; 10 bases map to TRBD1. Germline CDR1 PRHDT, CDR2 FYEKMQ (reference sequence). The CDR3 loop spans 14 amino acids. Losses at the gene ends were 10 bases for V and 4 bases for J; bases not matched to a gene: 7. CDR3 protein: CATSPGQGYNEQFF. DNA for the CDR3: TGTGCCACCTCACCGGGACAGGGGTACAATGAGCAGTTCTTC.

The V gene is TRBV5-1, the J gene TRBJ2-5, with 10 bases that match TRBD2. The germline gives CDR1 SGHRS, CDR2 YFSETQ. V trimming: 4 bases; J trimming: 2 bases; junction bases outside the gene matches: 5. The CDR3 consists of 15 residues. CDR3 sequence: CASSPLAGAQETQYF. The DNA for the CDR3 is TGCGCCAGCAGCCCCCTAGCGGGGGCTCAAGAGACCCAGTACTTC. Looking up the rest from reference TRBV5-1 and TRBJ2-5 gives the full variable domain: KAGVTQTPRYLIKTRGQQVTLSCSPISGHRSVSWYQQTPGQGLQFLFEYFSETQRNKGNFPGRFSGRQFSNSRSEMNVSTLELGDSALYLCASSPLAGAQETQYFGPGTRLLVL.

CDR3 sequence: CASSPDPHYEQYF. The CDR3 nucleotides read TGTGCCAGCAGTCCCGACCCACACTACGAGCAGTACTTC. The chain employs TRBV6-1 and TRBJ2-7; D gene uncertain. CDR1 is MNHNS and CDR2 is SASEGT in the germline V gene. The CDR3 contains 13 residues. Deletions cut 5 bases from V and 3 bases from J, with 11 bases between.

The sample holds a few counts of this clonotype. V is TRBV7-2 and J is TRBJ2-3, with 9 bases matching TRBD2. CDR3 length: 16 amino acids. V shed 2 bases, J shed 4 bases, and the junction held 7 bases outside the gene matches. Per the germline V gene, CDR1 is SGHTA and CDR2 is FQGNSA. CDR3 DNA: TGTGCCAGCAGCTTAAATGGCGGGGGGGCGGCAGATACGCAGTATTTT. It encodes CASSLNGGGAADTQYF.

The chain combines TRBV7-2 with TRBJ1-1; D possibly corresponds to TRBD1 (6 bases). CDR1 and CDR2 (germline): SGHTA, FQGNSA. The V and J ends lost 5 bases and 4 bases respectively, with 17 bases between them. This CDR3 has 15 residues. The CDR3 spells CASSQRGAGTTEAFF. The CDR3 coding sequence is TGTGCCAGCAGCCAGAGGGGGGCAGGGACCACTGAAGCTTTCTTT.

The sample holds many counts of this clonotype. The rearrangement links TRBV12-3 or TRBV12-4 to TRBJ2-1; the match to TRBD2 covers 13 bases. CDR3 length: 15 amino acids. Trimming at V came to 6 bases and at J to 3 bases, leaving 2 bases not matched to a gene. The CDR3 bases are TGTGCCAGCAGGGGACTAGCGGGAAACTACAATGAGCAGTTCTTC. Translated: CASRGLAGNYNEQFF.

Only a few counts were recorded for this clonotype. This rearrangement joins TRBV12-3 or TRBV12-4 to TRBJ2-5; D not certain. There are 13 residues in the CDR3. Trimming shortened V by 6 bases and J by 3 bases, and 11 bases separated the two germline ends. CDR3 region: CASSIGRKETQYF. The DNA of the CDR3 is TGTGCCAGCAGCATAGGGCGGAAAGAGACCCAGTACTTC.

A few counts support this clonotype. The genes are TRBV19 and TRBJ2-2; D possibly uses TRBD1 or TRBD2 (6 bases each). Trimming cost V 8 bases and J 0 bases, with 22 bases left between them. CDR1 and CDR2 (germline): LNHDA, SQIVND (reference sequence). This CDR3 contains 18 residues. The CDR3 is CASSSESPGQSNTGELFF. The CDR3 DNA is TGTGCCAGTTCTAGCGAGTCGCCGGGACAATCGAACACCGGGGAGCTGTTTTTT.

V and J are TRBV19 and TRBJ1-5; D possibly corresponds to TRBD1 (5 bases). In germline, CDR1 is LNHDA, CDR2 SQIVND (reference sequence). CDR3 length: 15 residues. The germline V and J ends were trimmed by 0 bases and 9 bases, with 15 bases remaining between them. In DNA, the CDR3 is TGTGCCAGTAGTATAGAAGTGTACAGGCCTTTGCCCCAGCATTTT. This codes for CASSIEVYRPLPQHF.